The 18 T cell receptor beta chains below were found in one sample sequenced in a study of blood T cell repertoires in COVID-19. Only in-frame clones appear in the TCRdb table, and some are missing; sequencing was by immunoSEQ multiplex PCR. The repertoire holds around 150,000 clones, with 80% to 90% as singletons. The sample comprised peripheral blood. The origin of the receptors is a man aged 60 to 75 with active or convalescent COVID-19.

V gene TRBV5-6 combines with J gene TRBJ2-6; D unclear. Germline values: CDR1 SGHDT, CDR2 YYEEEE. This CDR3 contains 16 residues. V lost 1 base and J lost 0, with 8 bases in between. The CDR3 nucleotides read TGTGCCAGCAGCTTGATGTGGGCCTCTGGGGCCAACGTCCTGACTTTC. It is translated as CASSLMWASGANVLTF.

The rearrangement uses TRBV19 and TRBJ1-3, with TRBD1 matching over 9 bases. In germline, CDR1 is LNHDA, CDR2 SQIVND (reference sequence). After removal of 5 bases from V and 0 bases from J, the junction contained 11 bases not matched to a gene. The CDR3 contains 18 residues. CDR3 nucleotides: TGTGCCAGTAGTCCGGGACAGGGAGGTCCCGACTCTGGAAACACCATATATTTT. This gives the protein CASSPGQGGPDSGNTIYF.

V gene TRBV4-1 combines with J gene TRBJ1-2, with unresolved D. The CDR3 sequence is 18 residues long. Germline CDR1 and CDR2: MGHRA and YSYEKL. The V and J ends lost 0 bases and 1 base respectively, with 18 bases between them. CDR3 loop: CASSQDWRRGRSNYGYTF. In nucleotides, the CDR3 is TGCGCCAGCAGCCAAGATTGGAGGCGCGGCAGGAGTAACTATGGCTACACCTTC.

This clone was detected a few times. The chain is built from TRBV3-1 (or the pseudogene TRBV3-2) and TRBJ2-7, with TRBD1 identical over 7 bases. The germline CDR1 and CDR2 sequences are LGHDT and YNNKEL (reference sequence). The CDR3 is 14 residues long. The ends lost 6 bases at V and 2 bases at J; junction bases unmatched: 7. CDR3 sequence reads: CASSRQGATYEQYF. CDR3 bases: TGTGCCAGCAGTCGACAGGGAGCGACCTACGAGCAGTACTTC.

V usage is TRBV6-5 and J usage is TRBJ2-1, with 7 bases lining up with TRBD2. V shed 2 bases and J 4 bases; nucleotides not matched to a gene: 2. Looked up from germline, CDR1 is MNHEY and CDR2 is SVGAGI. This CDR3 is 14 amino acids long. CDR3 sequence: CASSYNSGYNEQFF. Written as DNA, the CDR3 is TGTGCCAGCAGTTACAATAGCGGGTACAATGAGCAGTTCTTC.

This chain joins TRBV4-3 and TRBJ2-1; 14 positions match TRBD2. The CDR3 totals 15 residues. The germline V gene has CDR1 LGHNA and CDR2 YSLEER. V trimming: 4 bases; J trimming: 6 bases; junction bases outside the gene matches: 2. The CDR3 loop reads CASSLGLAGVNEQFF. DNA of the CDR3: TGCGCCAGCAGCCTGGGACTAGCGGGAGTCAATGAGCAGTTCTTC.

V is TRBV18 and J is TRBJ2-6, with D unclear. With 2 bases removed from V and 0 bases from J, the gap between germline ends came to 8 bases. Germline V gene lookup returns CDR1 KGHSH and CDR2 LQKENI. The CDR3 loop spans 16 amino acids. In DNA, the CDR3 is TGTGCCAGCTCACCAAGTCTTAGCTCTGGGGCCAACGTCCTGACTTTC. Protein product: CASSPSLSSGANVLTF.

As to this clone: At one boundary the junction diverges from the germline segment, which might be a read error. This sequence joins TRBV14 and TRBJ1-1; 7 positions agree with TRBD1. Germline V gene lookup returns CDR1 SGHDN and CDR2 FVKESK. There are 15 residues in the CDR3. CDR3 in amino acids: CASSQERGLNTEAFF. The CDR3 nucleotides are TGTGCCAGCAGCCAAGAAAGGGGGCTGAATACTGAAGCTTTCTTT.

This rearrangement joins TRBV7-8 to TRBJ2-2; a weak D match, TRBD1 (5 bases). The V and J ends lost 4 bases and 1 base respectively, with 7 bases between them. There are 14 residues in the CDR3. Germline V gene lookup returns CDR1 SGHVS and CDR2 FQNEAQ. The CDR3, as DNA: TGTGCCAGCAGCTCAAGGGGGAACACCGGGGAGCTGTTTTTT. It codes for CASSSRGNTGELFF.

The chain carries TRBV5-5 and TRBJ2-4; D unclear. The V gene lost 1 base and the J gene lost 0 bases, with 5 bases spanning the gap. Germline CDR1 is SGHKS and CDR2 is YYEKEE (reference sequence). This CDR3 contains 14 residues. The CDR3 DNA reads as TGTGCCAGCAGCTTGAGCGAAGCCAAAAACATTCAGTACTTC. Translated, it gives CASSLSEAKNIQYF.

This clone was recorded only once. The V call is TRBV5-5, the J call TRBJ2-2, with 11 nucleotides matching TRBD1. Germline lookup yields CDR1 SGHKS and CDR2 YYEKEE (reference sequence). The CDR3 contains 14 residues. V lost 7 bases, J lost 4 bases, and 3 bases stayed unmatched. DNA for the CDR3: TGTGCCAGCCAGGACAGGGGGCGCACCGGGGAGCTGTTTTTT. This encodes CASQDRGRTGELFF.

V usage is TRBV6-2 or TRBV6-3 and J usage is TRBJ1-5; 9 nucleotides align to TRBD1. The CDR3 has 17 amino acids. After removal of 4 bases from V and 6 bases from J, the junction contained 13 bases not matched to a gene. Germline CDR1 and CDR2: MNHEY and SVGEGT. The CDR3 protein is CASSSWGDRVYIQPQHF. CDR3 bases: TGTGCCAGCAGTTCCTGGGGGGACAGGGTCTATATTCAGCCCCAGCATTTT.

The chain uses TRBV4-2 and TRBJ2-1; 14 bases are shared with TRBD2. V lost 1 base and J lost 7; bases outside the gene matches: 3. The CDR3 totals 16 residues. Germline assignment: CDR1 LGHNA and CDR2 YNFKEQ. Here the CDR3 DNA reads TGTGCCAGCAGCCAAGGGGGACTAGCGGGAGCAAATGAGCAGTTCTTC. Protein: CASSQGGLAGANEQFF.

V is TRBV5-4 and J is TRBJ2-2, with TRBD1 matching over 7 bases. Unmatched junction bases numbered 5, after V lost 0 bases and J lost 6 bases. The CDR3 totals 15 residues. CDR1 is SGHNT and CDR2 is YYREEE in the germline V gene (reference sequence). The CDR3 DNA is TGTGCCAGCAGCTTGGGGGCTGGACAGGCCGGGGAGCTGTTTTTT. It translates to CASSLGAGQAGELFF. Full variable domain (rest looked up from reference TRBV5-4 and TRBJ2-2): ETGVTQSPTHLIKTRGQQVTLRCSSQSGHNTVSWYQQALGQGPQFIFQYYREEENGRGNFPPRFSGLQFPNYSSELNVNALELDDSALYLCASSLGAGQAGELFFGEGSRLTVL.

The chain employs TRBV28 and TRBJ2-5; D ambiguous. Germline V CDR1 and CDR2: MDHEN, SYDVKM. Trimming removed 7 bases at V and 5 bases at J, with 14 bases between. This CDR3 region has 13 residues. This chain's CDR3 is CASKEPPRETQYF. Here the CDR3 DNA reads TGTGCCAGCAAAGAGCCGCCCCGGGAGACCCAGTACTTC.

A single count supports this clone. The V gene is TRBV4-1, the J gene TRBJ2-5; 14 bases align to TRBD2. There are 17 residues in the CDR3. The trim removed 0 bases at V and 4 bases at J, leaving 4 bases unmatched. Germline V gene lookup returns CDR1 MGHRA and CDR2 YSYEKL. The chain's CDR3 is CASSQDRGLAGVETQYF. The CDR3 nucleotides are TGCGCCAGCAGCCAAGATCGGGGACTAGCGGGAGTAGAGACCCAGTACTTC.

The chain is built from TRBV4-3 and TRBJ2-1, with 8 bases identical to TRBD2. This CDR3 contains 15 residues. The ends lost 0 bases at V and 3 bases at J; junction bases unmatched: 1. Germline V gives CDR1 LGHNA, CDR2 YSLEER. In DNA, the CDR3 is TGCGCCAGCAGCCAAGAGGGACTAGGCTACAATGAGCAGTTCTTC. Its protein product is CASSQEGLGYNEQFF.

The chain carries TRBV28 and TRBJ1-2; D unresolved. Trimming left V 8 bases short and J 4 bases short, with 11 bases between. This CDR3 contains 12 residues. Germline CDR1 and CDR2: MDHEN and SYDVKM. CDR3 loop: CASWSRGYGYTF. The CDR3 DNA is TGTGCCAGCTGGTCTCGCGGCTATGGCTACACCTTC.